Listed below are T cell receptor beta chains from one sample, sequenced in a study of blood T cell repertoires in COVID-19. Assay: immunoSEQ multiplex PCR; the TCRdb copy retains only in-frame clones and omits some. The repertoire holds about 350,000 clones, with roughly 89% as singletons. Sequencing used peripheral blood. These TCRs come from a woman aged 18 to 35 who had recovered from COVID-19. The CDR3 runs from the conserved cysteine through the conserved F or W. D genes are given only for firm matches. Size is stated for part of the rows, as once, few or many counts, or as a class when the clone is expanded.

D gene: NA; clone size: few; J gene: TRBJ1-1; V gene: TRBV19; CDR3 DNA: TGTGCCAGTAGTCACAGGCTAATGAACACTGAAGCTTTCTTT; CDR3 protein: CASSHRLMNTEAFF
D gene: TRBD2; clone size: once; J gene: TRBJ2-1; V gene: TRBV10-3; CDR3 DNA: TGTGCCATCAGAAGACTAGCGGGAGGCGAGCAGTTCTTC; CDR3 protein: CAIRRLAGGEQFF
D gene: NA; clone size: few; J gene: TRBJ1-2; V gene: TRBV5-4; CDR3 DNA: TGTGCCAGCAGCTCGGGGGGGGCCCGGGGTGGCTACACCTTC; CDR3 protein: CASSSGGARGGYTF
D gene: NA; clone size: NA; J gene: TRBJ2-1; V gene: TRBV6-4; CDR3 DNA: TGTGCCAGCAGTGCCGGGACTGACTACAATGAGCAGTTCTTC; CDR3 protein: CASSAGTDYNEQFF
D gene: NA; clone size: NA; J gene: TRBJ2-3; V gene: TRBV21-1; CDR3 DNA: TGTGCCAGCTTACAGGGGGCGAGCACAGATACGCAGTATTTT; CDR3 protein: CASLQGASTDTQYF
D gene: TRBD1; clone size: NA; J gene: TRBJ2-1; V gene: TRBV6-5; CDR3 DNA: TGTGCCAGCAGTTATGACAGGGGGTCCCACAATGAGCAGTTCTTC; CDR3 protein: CASSYDRGSHNEQFF
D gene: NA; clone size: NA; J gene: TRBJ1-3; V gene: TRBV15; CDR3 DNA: TGTGCCACCAGCAGGGTAGTATCGGGAAACACCATATATTTT; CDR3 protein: CATSRVVSGNTIYF
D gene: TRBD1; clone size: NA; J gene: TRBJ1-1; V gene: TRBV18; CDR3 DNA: TGTGCCAGCTCCCCCGGGACAGGGGGCGTAGGGACTGAAGCTTTCTTT; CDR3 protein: CASSPGTGGVGTEAFF
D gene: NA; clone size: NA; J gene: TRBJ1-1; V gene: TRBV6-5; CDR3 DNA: TGTGCCAGCAGCGTACAGGTGTTGAACACTGAAGCTTTCTTT; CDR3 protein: CASSVQVLNTEAFF
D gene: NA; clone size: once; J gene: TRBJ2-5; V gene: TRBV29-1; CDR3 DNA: TGCAGCGTTGATGCCGGGGACCAAGAGACCCAGTACTTC; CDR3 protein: CSVDAGDQETQYF
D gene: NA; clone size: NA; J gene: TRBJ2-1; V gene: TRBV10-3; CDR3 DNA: TGTGCCATCAGTGAGTCTAGGGCGGGGTTCGGGAATGAGCAGTTCTTC; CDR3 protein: CAISESRAGFGNEQFF
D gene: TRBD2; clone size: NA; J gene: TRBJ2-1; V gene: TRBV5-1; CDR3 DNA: TGCGCCAGCAGCGCAACTAGCGGGCCTCGGGTGGAGCAGTTCTTC; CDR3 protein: CASSATSGPRVEQFF
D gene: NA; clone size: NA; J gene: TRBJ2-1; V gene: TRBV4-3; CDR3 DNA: TGCGCCAGCAGCCAATATGTTGGTCGGGGGACGAATGAGCAGTTCTTC; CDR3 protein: CASSQYVGRGTNEQFF
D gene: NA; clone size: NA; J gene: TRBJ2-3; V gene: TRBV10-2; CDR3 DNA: TGCGCCAGCAGTGAAGACTATACCATCACAGATACGCAGTATTTT; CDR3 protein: CASSEDYTITDTQYF
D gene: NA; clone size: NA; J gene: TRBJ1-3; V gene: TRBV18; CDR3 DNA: TGTGCCAGCTCGCACACAGGGTCGTCTGGAAACACCATATATTTT; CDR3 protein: CASSHTGSSGNTIYF
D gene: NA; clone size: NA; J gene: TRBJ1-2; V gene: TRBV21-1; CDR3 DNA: TGTGCCAGCAAATTAGGTGGCAGGAACTATGGCTACACCTTC; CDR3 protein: CASKLGGRNYGYTF
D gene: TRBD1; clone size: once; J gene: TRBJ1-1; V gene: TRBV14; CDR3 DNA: TGTGCCAGCCGGGACAGGGGATGGGACACTGAAGCTTTCTTT; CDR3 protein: CASRDRGWDTEAFF
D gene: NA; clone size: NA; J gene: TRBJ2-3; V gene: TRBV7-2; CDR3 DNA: TGTGCCAGCAGCTTAGGCGGCAGATCCACAGATACGCAGTATTTT; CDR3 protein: CASSLGGRSTDTQYF
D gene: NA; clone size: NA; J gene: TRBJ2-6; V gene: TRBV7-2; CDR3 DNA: TGTGCCAGCAGCGTCATTTCTAGTTACTCTGGGGCCAACGTCCTGACTTTC; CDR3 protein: CASSVISSYSGANVLTF
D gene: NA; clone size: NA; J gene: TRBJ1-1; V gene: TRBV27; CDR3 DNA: TGTGCCAGCAGTTTAGTCTCGGGGTACACTGAAGCTTTCTTT; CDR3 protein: CASSLVSGYTEAFF
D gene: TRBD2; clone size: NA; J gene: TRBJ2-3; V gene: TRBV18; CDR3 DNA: TGTGCCAGCTCACCGACCGCTAGCGGGAGGGCCCTCCGCACAGATACGCAGTATTTT; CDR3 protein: CASSPTASGRALRTDTQYF
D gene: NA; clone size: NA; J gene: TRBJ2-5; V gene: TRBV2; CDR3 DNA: TGTGCCAGTGGACTGAGGCGAGAGACCCAGTACTTC; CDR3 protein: CASGLRRETQYF
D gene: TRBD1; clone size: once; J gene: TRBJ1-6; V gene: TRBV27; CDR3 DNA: TGTGCCAGCAGAGCCGGGACAGTCCCTTCTTCACCCCTCCACTTT; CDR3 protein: CASRAGTVPSSPLHF
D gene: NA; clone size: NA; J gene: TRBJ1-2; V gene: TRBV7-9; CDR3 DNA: TGTGCCAGCAGACCAAACAGGGAAGGCTACACCTTC; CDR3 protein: CASRPNREGYTF
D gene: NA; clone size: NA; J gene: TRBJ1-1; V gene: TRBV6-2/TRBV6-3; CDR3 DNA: TGTGCCAGCAGCCTAACAGGGTTGACAACTGAAGCTTTCTTT; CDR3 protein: CASSLTGLTTEAFF